This T cell receptor beta chain is drawn from a study of blood T cell repertoires in COVID-19. Study background: From the United States, Italy and Spain came samples of acute and convalescent COVID-19. T cells, B-cell-depleted T cells, or PBMCs supplied cDNA or gDNA.

This CDR3 spans 15 amino acids. The germline V gene has CDR1 MNHEY and CDR2 SVGAGI. V dropped 6 bases and J dropped 4 bases, with 18 bases sitting between them. As processed by the authors: Reference gene primer amplification yielded estimated nucleated cell counts. The table came from immunoSEQ multiplex PCR; TCRdb's copy has only in-frame clones and leaves some out. The DNA was the basis for D and trimming; V, J and clone size are from that table. The repertoire includes 30,000 to 35,000 clones, under 90% of them detected once, and approximately 3.3% sits in the top ten. This clone was observed a few times.

The sample was peripheral blood. The V call is TRBV6-5, the J call TRBJ1-1; D possibly corresponds to TRBD1 (5 bases). This clonotype originated in a man aged 45 to 65 with acute or convalescent COVID-19. The CDR3 DNA reads TGTGCCAGCAGGACCAGGGTGTTAGACGCCACTGAAGCTTTCTTT. Translated: CASRTRVLDATEAFF.